One sample yielded the 8 T cell receptor beta chains listed below, sequenced in a study of metastatic and nonmetastatic thyroid tumors. TCRdb used MiXCR to call clones anew from the PCR reads. The table lists approximately 31,000 clones, almost 30% of them singletons, with around 28% in the top ten. Each patient went into thyroid surgery without having received any treatment. Specimen: blood. The receptors here all came from a female donor with papillary thyroid cancer or a benign thyroid nodule (not recorded which). Some clones in this sample may be carry-over from other donors' samples.

This clone appeared many times. At the DNA level, this CDR3 is encoded by other sequences in the same sample as well. The chain joins TRBV6-1 to TRBJ1-1; D call uncertain. V gave up 6 bases and J gave up 3 bases, with 8 bases separating them. The CDR3 sequence is 12 residues long. CDR1 and CDR2 from the germline V gene are MNHNS and SASEGT. The CDR3 nucleotides read TGTGCCAGCAGGAGGTCGGACACTGAAGCTTTCTTT. This sequence encodes CASRRSDTEAFF.

This clone has a single count. The CDR3: CASSLWGGQDTYGYTF. In nucleotides, the CDR3 is TGCGCCAGCAGCTTGTGGGGGGGACAGGACACATATGGCTACACCTTC. The chain joins TRBV5-1 to TRBJ1-2; TRBD1 agrees at 8 bases. Germline V gene data show CDR1 as SGHRS and CDR2 as YFSETQ. The V segment lost 1 base and the J segment 5 bases; nucleotides outside the gene matches: 10. The CDR3 extends over 16 amino acids.

This clone occurred many times. The rearrangement joins TRBV6-1 to TRBJ1-5; tentatively, D is TRBD1 (5 bases). This CDR3 contains 15 residues. The germline gives CDR1 MNHNS, CDR2 SASEGT. Trimming left V 5 bases short and J 3 bases short, with 14 bases between. CDR3 in amino acids: CASSSLRRDNQPQHF. The CDR3 coding sequence is TGTGCCAGCAGTTCCCTCCGCAGGGACAATCAGCCCCAGCATTTT.

Regarding this clone: This sequence may be a read error, since a much larger clone differs from it by one base. The identical CDR3 is also encoded by other nucleotide sequences in the sample. The chain is built from TRBV20-1 and TRBJ1-1, with 7 bases aligning to TRBD1. This CDR3 contains 16 residues. The germline V gene encodes CDR1 DFQATT and CDR2 SNEGSKA (reference sequence). J lost 8 bases, V lost 1 base, and 16 bases had no gene match. The CDR3 nucleotides are TGCAGTGCTAGAGCACTAGGGGGGGTAGGGGGCACCGAAGCTTTCTTT. It is translated as CSARALGGVGGTEAFF.

This chain connects TRBV11-2 to TRBJ2-2; possibly TRBD1 for D (6 bases). This CDR3 is 14 amino acids long. V was clipped by 5 bases and J by 1 base, with 8 bases between them. Per the germline V gene, CDR1 is SGHAT and CDR2 is FQNNGV. Written as DNA, the CDR3 is TGTGCCAGCAGCCCGGACAGGAACACCGGGGAGCTGTTTTTT. The encoded protein is CASSPDRNTGELFF. The full variable domain, rest sourced from reference TRBV11-2 and TRBJ2-2, is EAGVAQSPRYKIIEKRQSVAFWCNPISGHATLYWYQQILGQGPKLLIQFQNNGVVDDSQLPKDRFSAERLKGVDSTLKIQPAKLEDSAVYLCASSPDRNTGELFFGEGSRLTVL.

This clone was recorded a few times. V gene TRBV12-3 or TRBV12-4 combines with J gene TRBJ1-2, with 7 nucleotides matching TRBD1. Trimming took 6 bases from V and 0 from J; bases not matched to a gene: 4. The CDR3 contains 14 residues. The CDR3 DNA reads TGTGCCAGCAGGCGGGGGACAGCTAACTATGGCTACACCTTC. The encoded protein is CASRRGTANYGYTF.

This clone has a handful of counts. DNA of the CDR3: TGTGCCTGGAGTGGCCAGGGCGAGACCCAGTACTTC. This translates into CAWSGQGETQYF. The chain carries TRBV30 and TRBJ2-5; D perhaps matches TRBD1 (5 bases). Germline V gene lookup returns CDR1 GTSNPN and CDR2 SVGIG (reference sequence). The V end was cut by 1 base, the J end by 5 bases, with 8 bases between. CDR3 length equals 12 residues.

This clone came up a few times. The chain links TRBV6-1 to TRBJ2-7; D gene uncertain. The CDR3 is made up of 13 amino acids. Trimming removed 6 bases at V and 3 bases at J, with 12 bases between. Germline assignment: CDR1 MNHNS and CDR2 SASEGT. CDR3 protein: CASRVAAIYEQYF. Written as DNA, the CDR3 is TGTGCCAGCAGGGTGGCAGCAATCTACGAGCAGTACTTC.